This TCR beta chain is drawn from a study of regulatory T cells in long-lasting Graves disease. Findings and limits, study-wide: Persistent Graves' patients showed less TCR diversity than newly diagnosed ones.

V lost 7 bases and J lost 1, with 14 bases in between. The germline V gene encodes CDR1 SGHVS and CDR2 FQNEAQ. This CDR3 contains 14 residues. Specified time point: persistent/refractory GD, antithyroid drugs over 5 years with positive TRAb. Construction of the TCR library relied on RNA isolated from PBMCs. Graves' disease diagnoses used American Thyroid Association guidelines. This clonotype was counted at least ten times. Its antigen remains unidentified. Investigators prepared the TCR beta libraries by applying iRepertoire HTBI primers and Arm-PCR of CDR3 regions. TCRdb re-called the multiplex PCR reads with MiXCR, one entry per CDR3 protein. Of roughly 400,000 distinct CDR3 sequences in the sample, roughly 23% were seen once.

The rearrangement uses TRBV7-8 and TRBJ2-7; possibly TRBD1 for D (6 bases). This sample comprised peripheral blood mononuclear cells (PBMCs), obtained when the disease was refractory, from a patient treated with antithyroid drugs. This TCR derives from a female donor with Graves disease. CDR3 loop: CASTSEGGSYEQYF. CDR3 coding DNA: TGTGCCAGCACCTCGGAAGGGGGATCCTACGAGCAGTACTTC.